This entry lists 13 T cell receptor beta chains sequenced from one sample in a study of regulatory T cells in long-lasting Graves disease. As to time point: newly diagnosed GD, antithyroid drugs for less than 3 months. Preparation of the TCR library used RNA extracted from PBMCs. Arm-PCR of CDR3 regions and iRepertoire HTBI primers were used to build TCR beta libraries. TCRdb fed the multiplex PCR reads into MiXCR, producing one record per CDR3 protein. This sample has hundreds of thousands of distinct CDR3 sequences; 13% occur once, and the top ten carry roughly 10%. This sample also belongs to another study, concerning T cells in Graves' hyperthyroidism and ophthalmopathy.

The source was peripheral blood mononuclear cells (PBMCs), collected at new diagnosis, from a patient treated with antithyroid drugs. These receptors came from a young man with Graves disease.

Here the CDR3 reads CASSSLAGIYEQYF. The CDR3 nucleotides are TGTGCCAGCAGCTCGTTAGCGGGAATCTACGAGCAGTACTTC. The chain joins TRBV11-2 to TRBJ2-7, with 8 positions matching TRBD2. Trimming took 4 bases from V and 3 from J; bases not matched to a gene: 5. Germline-derived CDR1 and CDR2 are SGHAT and FQNNGV. The CDR3 covers 14 residues.

This clonotype was seen many times. This chain links TRBV12-3 or TRBV12-4 with TRBJ1-1, with TRBD1 matching 10 bases. The CDR3 has 12 residues. Unmatched junction bases numbered 4, after V lost 4 bases and J lost 11 bases. CDR3 in amino acids: CASSWGGQGAFF. CDR3 nucleotides: TGTGCCAGCAGTTGGGGGGGACAGGGGGCTTTCTTT.

This clonotype has a count of ten or more. The V and J genes are TRBV5-5 and TRBJ2-7, with D possibly matching TRBD1 (5 bases). Germline V gene lookup returns CDR1 SGHKS and CDR2 YYEKEE (reference sequence). Trimming stripped 6 bases from V and 0 bases from J, with 10 bases between. This CDR3 has 13 amino acids. CDR3 bases: TGTGCCAGCACCCCAGGGTCCTCCTACGAGCAGTACTTC. Translation gives CASTPGSSYEQYF.

In this sample, this clonotype turned up many times. V is TRBV9 and J is TRBJ1-6; D possibly corresponds to TRBD1 (5 bases). CDR1 is SGDLS and CDR2 is YYNGEE in the germline V gene. Trimming left V 3 bases short and J 5 bases short, with 9 bases between. This CDR3 is built from 14 residues. This CDR3 is CASSAGPDNSPLHF. The CDR3 bases are TGTGCCAGCAGCGCGGGACCAGATAATTCACCCCTCCACTTT.

This clonotype was counted a few times. V is TRBV19 and J is TRBJ1-5, with D possibly TRBD1 on 5 matching bases. The germline V gene has CDR1 LNHDA and CDR2 SQIVND (reference sequence). The CDR3 covers 13 residues. V lost 6 bases and J 4 bases, leaving 10 bases between the germline ends. The chain's CDR3 is CASRGPNNQPQHF. The CDR3, as DNA: TGTGCCAGTAGGGGACCGAATAATCAGCCCCAGCATTTT.

The genes are TRBV29-1 and TRBJ2-1, with D possibly being TRBD2 (5 bases). V gave up 7 bases and J gave up 3 bases, with 13 bases separating them. Germline V CDR1 and CDR2: SQVTM, ANQGSEA. The CDR3 is 13 residues long. CDR3 region: CSAASRDYNEQFF. The CDR3 nucleotides are TGCAGCGCTGCATCTCGGGACTACAATGAGCAGTTCTTC.

The rearrangement uses TRBV30 and TRBJ2-6, with D unresolved. Germline V gene sequence: CDR1 GTSNPN, CDR2 SVGIG (reference sequence). This CDR3 has 14 residues. Deletions cut 1 base from V and 0 bases from J, with 4 bases between. CDR3 residues: CAWSENSGANVLTF. CDR3 coding DNA: TGTGCCTGGAGTGAGAACTCTGGGGCCAACGTCCTGACTTTC. Full variable domain (remainder filled in from reference TRBV30 and TRBJ2-6): SQTIHQWPATLVQPVGSPLSLECTVEGTSNPNLYWYRQAAGRGLQLLFYSVGIGQISSEVPQNLSASRPQDRQFILSSKKLLLSDSGFYLCAWSENSGANVLTFGAGSRLTVL.

The chain uses TRBV6-2 or TRBV6-3 and TRBJ2-2, with 7 bases matching TRBD1. V dropped 6 bases and J dropped 1; count of bases not matched to a gene: 14. This CDR3 is 18 amino acids long. CDR1 is MNHEY and CDR2 is SVGEGT in the germline V gene. The CDR3, as DNA: TGTGCCAGCAGCACAGTTACGTTAGGACAGGAGAACACCGGGGAGCTGTTTTTT. Encoded protein: CASSTVTLGQENTGELFF.

This clonotype was found many times. V is TRBV20-1 and J is TRBJ2-2; D may be TRBD1 (5 bases). V lost 6 bases and J 7 bases, leaving 15 bases between the germline ends. The germline V gene encodes CDR1 DFQATT and CDR2 SNEGSKA (reference sequence). The CDR3 sequence is 13 residues long. The CDR3 sequence is CSAAWGAGGELFF. The DNA for the CDR3 is TGCAGTGCCGCCTGGGGCGCCGGCGGGGAGCTGTTTTTT.

This clonotype was picked up many times. The chain is built from TRBV7-2 and TRBJ1-5, with D perhaps TRBD1 (6 bases). The CDR3 covers 16 residues. Germline V gene sequence: CDR1 SGHTA, CDR2 FQGNSA. With 5 bases removed from V and 2 bases from J, the gap between germline ends came to 16 bases. The CDR3 loop is CASSTGHQVGNQPQHF. The CDR3 DNA follows: TGTGCCAGCAGCACGGGACACCAGGTGGGCAATCAGCCCCAGCATTTT.

There are many counts of this clonotype. The chain couples TRBV24-1 to TRBJ1-5; D is uncertain. Trimming took off 7 bases at V and 0 bases at J, with 9 bases between the two ends. Germline V gene lookup returns CDR1 KGHDR and CDR2 SFDVKD. The CDR3 sequence is 14 residues long. The CDR3 loop reads CATSSKYSNQPQHF. The CDR3 region has the DNA TGTGCCACCAGCAGTAAGTATAGCAATCAGCCCCAGCATTTT.

This clonotype was detected only a few times. The chain combines TRBV5-6 with TRBJ2-3; possible D gene TRBD2, 5 bases. The CDR3 length is 16 residues. The V gene's germline CDR1 is SGHDT and CDR2 YYEEEE. V dropped 4 bases and J dropped 4 bases, with 19 bases sitting between them. CDR3 nucleotide sequence: TGTGCCAGCAGCAGAGGGAGTCTTTCTAGAGCAGATACGCAGTATTTT. Translated: CASSRGSLSRADTQYF.

This clonotype showed up many times. J is TRBJ2-1 and V is TRBV7-9, with 10 nucleotides matching TRBD1. The junction had 1 base not matched to a gene; V was cut back by 3 bases and J by 8 bases. The germline V gene encodes CDR1 SEHNR and CDR2 FQNEAQ (reference sequence). The CDR3 spans 13 residues. CDR3 protein: CASSLTGGHEQFF. The CDR3 DNA reads as TGTGCCAGCAGCTTGACAGGGGGCCATGAGCAGTTCTTC.